What follows is one T cell receptor (beta chain) and its context. As yet, its antigen is unknown. Treatment: roughly ten-day PBMC culture with coronavirus spike peptide pools or control peptides (ViraFEST assay). The collection of CD4+ T cells from the unexposed donor took place before the COVID-19 pandemic (2011-2018). This entry comes from a study of vaccination and CD4 T cells after COVID-19. Across the study: Blood was drawn a median 72 days post second dose, range 14 to 241.

The study's findings and limits: Spike mono-reactivity was shown by 304 of 307 vaccine-specific clones in convalescent patients.

The CDR3 is made up of 11 amino acids. The V end was cut by 6 bases, the J end by 6 bases, with 9 bases between. Germline-derived CDR1 and CDR2 are MNHEY and SVGEGT. Cultured CD4+ T-cell DNA underwent Oncomine TCR Beta short-read sequencing. TCRdb reprocessed the PCR reads via MiXCR and lists one record per CDR3 protein. Counted here are more than 6,500 distinct CDR3 sequences, just under 40% occurring once; the ten biggest clones make up roughly 20%. The V call is TRBV6-2 or TRBV6-3, the J call TRBJ2-7; D uncertain. The TCR sequence derives from a human donor in good health. Sequencing input: CD4+ T cells from blood, cultured in vitro. This chain's CDR3 is CASRITSEQYF. Here the CDR3 DNA reads TGTGCCAGCAGGATTACGTCCGAGCAGTACTTC.